These 20 T cell receptor beta chains share one sample of origin, sequenced in a study of T cells in Graves' hyperthyroidism and ophthalmopathy. From RNA transcripts, TCR beta CDR3 regions were amplified. The TCR CDR3 first-round RT-PCR relied on the HTBI primer set. TCRdb itself ran the multiplex PCR reads through MiXCR, one entry per CDR3 protein. The sample has roughly 240,000 distinct CDR3 sequences, less than 20% seen once. The sequenced sample consisted of blood. All receptors come from a woman aged 18-29 years with Graves' ophthalmopathy.

The chain recombines TRBV11-3 with TRBJ2-1; D possibly corresponds to TRBD1 (5 bases). CDR1 is SGHNT, CDR2 YENEEA, per germline. Between the trimmed V and J ends, which lost 3 bases and 10 bases, there was a span of 10 bases. The CDR3 spans 12 residues. The DNA of the CDR3 is TGTGCCAGCAGCTTGGGGCCTCAGGAGCAGTTCTTC. This gives the protein CASSLGPQEQFF.

The chain has TRBV2 and TRBJ2-1; D may be TRBD2 (6 bases). Germline V gives CDR1 SNHLY, CDR2 FYNNEI. V was shortened by 4 bases and J by 0 bases, with 13 bases between the two germline ends. The CDR3 covers 16 residues. CDR3 region: CASSGLGGSSYNEQFF. As DNA, the CDR3 is TGTGCCAGCAGTGGACTCGGAGGGAGCTCCTACAATGAGCAGTTCTTC.

This clonotype was observed at least ten times. The chain employs TRBV19 and TRBJ1-5, with D perhaps TRBD1 (5 bases). The germline V gene encodes CDR1 LNHDA and CDR2 SQIVND (reference sequence). V lost 6 bases to trimming and J lost 4 bases, with 10 bases between them. The CDR3 sequence is 13 residues long. The CDR3 reads CASRGTDNQPQHF. The CDR3 DNA follows: TGTGCCAGTAGAGGGACCGATAATCAGCCCCAGCATTTT.

This clonotype occurred a few times. A much larger clone is a single base away; this may be a read error. This chain uses TRBV29-1 with TRBJ2-7; 7 nucleotides agree with TRBD1. Germline CDR1 is SQVTM and CDR2 is ANQGSEA. The length of the CDR3 is 13 residues. Here the CDR3 reads CSAEDDRAYEQYF. Here the CDR3 DNA reads TGCAGCGCTGAAGATGACAGGGCCTACGAGCAGTACTTC.

This clonotype was detected only a few times. CDR3 in amino acids: CASSSGPAPTQYF. CDR3 DNA: TGTGCCAGTAGTAGCGGACCGGCCCCGACCCAGTACTTC. The chain couples TRBV19 to TRBJ2-5; D remains ambiguous. Trimming removed 4 bases at V and 7 bases at J, with 13 bases between. In germline, CDR1 is LNHDA, CDR2 SQIVND (reference sequence). This CDR3 spans 13 amino acids.

This clonotype was counted many times. The rearrangement joins TRBV9 to TRBJ1-2; the D gene is possibly TRBD1 (6 bases). The germline V gene has CDR1 SGDLS and CDR2 YYNGEE. CDR3 length equals 15 residues. The V end lost 3 bases, the J end lost 4 bases, and 16 bases lay between the germline ends. CDR3 bases: TGTGCCAGCAGCGCAGGGTGGGGACACACCTATGGCTACACCTTC. Translation: CASSAGWGHTYGYTF.

This clonotype was detected ten times or more. The J gene is TRBJ2-2, the V gene TRBV6-5; no definite D call. The CDR3 extends over 14 amino acids. The germline V and J ends were trimmed by 2 bases and 7 bases, with 11 bases remaining between them. Germline values: CDR1 MNHEY, CDR2 SVGAGI. The CDR3 sequence: CASSYAPSGGELFF. The CDR3 DNA reads as TGTGCCAGCAGTTACGCCCCTTCGGGCGGGGAGCTGTTTTTT.

The table lists this clonotype with many counts. The chain couples TRBV6-5 to TRBJ1-1; D is undetermined. The V gene's germline CDR1 is MNHEY and CDR2 SVGAGI. CDR3 length: 16 residues. Trimming shortened V by 0 bases and J by 2 bases, and 13 bases separated the two germline ends. The CDR3 DNA is TGTGCCAGCAGTTACTCGAGCCGGGGTGCAAACACTGAAGCTTTCTTT. This gives the protein CASSYSSRGANTEAFF.

This clonotype has a count of ten or more. The rearrangement links TRBV11-3 to TRBJ2-7; 8 positions match TRBD1. Germline CDR1 reads SGHNT; CDR2 reads YENEEA. J was trimmed by 1 base and V by 4 bases; bases with no gene match: 6. CDR3 length: 15 residues. The CDR3 here is CASSSPGQASYEQYF. The CDR3 DNA reads as TGTGCCAGCAGCTCTCCGGGACAGGCGTCCTACGAGCAGTACTTC.

Ten or more counts support this clonotype. The chain couples TRBV11-2 to TRBJ1-2; no clear D gene. The V gene's germline CDR1 is SGHAT and CDR2 FQNNGV. With 4 bases removed from V and 8 bases from J, the gap between germline ends came to 20 bases. This CDR3 spans 15 amino acids. CDR3 nucleotides: TGTGCCAGCAGCTCCACCGGAAAGGACCTTTGGGGCTACACCTTC. As protein: CASSSTGKDLWGYTF.

This clonotype was counted many times. This chain joins TRBV2 and TRBJ2-7; D uncertain. Germline values: CDR1 SNHLY, CDR2 FYNNEI. V lost 11 bases and J 0 bases, leaving 11 bases between the germline ends. This CDR3 region has 12 residues. The CDR3 nucleotides read TGTGCCTCCTTAGGATACTCCTACGAGCAGTACTTC. Translated, it gives CASLGYSYEQYF.

This clonotype showed up many times. The V and J genes are TRBV27 and TRBJ2-3; TRBD2 matches 9 bases. Trimming took 5 bases from V and 3 from J; bases not matched to a gene: 6. The CDR3 consists of 15 residues. Germline CDR1 MNHEY, CDR2 SMNVEV (reference sequence). The CDR3 loop reads CASSHASGETDTQYF. Here the CDR3 DNA reads TGTGCCAGCAGTCACGCTAGCGGGGAAACAGATACGCAGTATTTT.

This clonotype was seen repeatedly, ten times or more. V and J are TRBV7-9 and TRBJ2-2, with unresolved D. Germline V gives CDR1 SEHNR, CDR2 FQNEAQ (reference sequence). The CDR3 is made up of 15 amino acids. V lost 3 bases and J 3 bases, leaving 11 bases between the germline ends. The CDR3, as DNA: TGTGCCAGCAGCTTGATCGGACCCTACACCGGGGAGCTGTTTTTT. Translating it yields CASSLIGPYTGELFF.

The CDR3 region is CASSIPGGDYGYTF. CDR3 nucleotides: TGTGCCAGTAGTATACCGGGAGGGGACTATGGCTACACCTTC. This rearrangement joins TRBV19 to TRBJ1-2; D possibly corresponds to TRBD1 (5 bases). Trimming stripped 2 bases from V and 3 bases from J, with 10 bases between. The germline V gene encodes CDR1 LNHDA and CDR2 SQIVND (reference sequence). The length of the CDR3 is 14 residues. Based on the CDR3 plus reference TRBV19 and TRBJ1-2, the full variable domain is DGGITQSPKYLFRKEGQNVTLSCEQNLNHDAMYWYRQDPGQGLRLIYYSQIVNDFQKGDIAEGYSVSREKKESFPLTVTSAQKNPTAFYLCASSIPGGDYGYTFGSGTRLTVV.

This clonotype has ten or more counts. The chain is built from TRBV20-1 and TRBJ2-7, with D unresolved. Germline V CDR1 and CDR2: DFQATT, SNEGSKA (reference sequence). The CDR3 has 14 residues. Trimming took 0 bases from V and 6 from J, leaving 15 bases between them. This chain's CDR3 is CSARDPVDSSEQYF. CDR3 in DNA: TGCAGTGCTAGAGATCCGGTAGATAGCTCCGAGCAGTACTTC.

At least ten counts were recorded for this clonotype. The CDR3 coding sequence is TGTGCCAGCTCTCCTGGACAGGCCGGGGCCGGGGAGCTGTTTTTT. It encodes CASSPGQAGAGELFF. The chain is built from TRBV18 and TRBJ2-2, with 7 bases aligning to TRBD1. Looked up from germline, CDR1 is KGHSH and CDR2 is LQKENI. There are 15 residues in the CDR3. Losses at the gene ends were 6 bases for V and 6 bases for J; bases not matched to a gene: 10.

The chain recombines TRBV2 with TRBJ2-7, with 13 bases lining up with TRBD2. The CDR3 runs to 14 residues. Per the germline V gene, CDR1 is SNHLY and CDR2 is FYNNEI. With 6 bases clipped from V and 5 bases from J, the junction kept 4 bases outside the gene matches. The CDR3 DNA is TGTGCCAGCAGGGCTACTAGCGGGGGGGACGAGCAGTACTTC. Residues: CASRATSGGDEQYF.

The rearrangement uses TRBV29-1 and TRBJ2-1; 11 bases line up with TRBD2. Germline CDR1 reads SQVTM; CDR2 reads ANQGSEA. The J segment lost 2 bases and the V segment lost 6 bases, leaving 12 bases of the junction unmatched. This CDR3 contains 17 residues. In DNA form, the CDR3 reads TGCAGCGTCTGTTTGATCGGGACTAGCGGAACCTACAATGAGCAGTTCTTC. Translating gives CSVCLIGTSGTYNEQFF.

This clonotype has at least ten counts. The gene calls are TRBV7-2 and TRBJ2-1, with D possibly TRBD2 on 6 matching bases. Trimming stripped 5 bases from V and 6 bases from J, with 11 bases between. Germline V gene sequence: CDR1 SGHTA, CDR2 FQGNSA. The CDR3 is 13 amino acids. The CDR3 sequence: CASSPGGGNEQFF. The CDR3 DNA sequence: TGTGCCAGCAGCCCCGGGGGAGGCAATGAGCAGTTCTTC.

The genes are TRBV12-3 or TRBV12-4 and TRBJ1-4; no definite D call. V was trimmed by 6 bases and J by 3 bases, leaving 20 bases between them. This CDR3 is 17 amino acids long. The CDR3 DNA reads TGTGCCAGCAGGCCTACAAGGAGCGATTTGTCTAATGAAAAACTGTTTTTT. It translates to CASRPTRSDLSNEKLFF.